This TCR beta chain originates from a study of T-cell memory formation after mild COVID-19. Study conclusions and caveats: Researchers could not confirm that second-wave clones peaking on day 37 targeted SARS-CoV-2. For contracting clones, CD4+ ones sat mainly in CM and EM, CD8+ in EMRA.

MiXCR, applied by TCRdb to the 5' RACE reads, yields one record per CDR3 protein. The sample records around 300,000 distinct CDR3 sequences, roughly 13% being singletons. In its sample, this clonotype was seen a few times. Antigen specificity is unknown. The CDR3 is made up of 17 amino acids. Germline CDR1 is LGHDT and CDR2 is YNNKEL (reference sequence). Trimming took 0 bases from V and 4 from J, leaving 18 bases between them. The sequenced material came from PBMCs or a T cell subset sorted from them (not recorded which). This sequence was found in a young man who had mild COVID-19 (a few samples of this study predate the infection). Cell type and time point are not known. The V and J genes are TRBV3-1 and TRBJ1-1, with D perhaps TRBD1 (6 bases). DNA for the CDR3: TGTGCCAGCAGCCAAGACGTCGGACAGCGACTATCCACTGAAGCTTTCTTT. Residues: CASSQDVGQRLSTEAFF.